This is a list of T cell receptor beta chains from one sample in a study of beta chain features in type 1 diabetes. Generated by immunoSEQ multiplex PCR, the TCRdb table keeps only in-frame clones and is missing some. The sample holds 110,000 to 150,000 clones; about a tenth are singletons and the top ten take around 0.65%. Material for sequencing was central memory CD4+ T cells from blood. These receptors all come from a woman aged 40-49 years in good health. CDR3s include the opening cysteine and the closing phenylalanine or tryptophan. The D gene is left open where the match is weak.

cdr3_aa,d_call,v_call,j_call
CASSERAGRESEQYF,TRBD2,TRBV2,TRBJ2-7
CASSRAQSRIYEQYF,.,TRBV27,TRBJ2-7
CASSRSGREQYF,.,TRBV7-2,TRBJ2-7
CASSRPGQGRNGYTF,TRBD1,TRBV7-2,TRBJ1-2
CASSPKQGYYGYTF,.,TRBV5-6,TRBJ1-2
CASSLSSRGTETQYF,.,TRBV7-6,TRBJ2-5
CASSSIAGLDNEQFF,TRBD2,TRBV4-3,TRBJ2-1
CASSVGTGSYNEQFF,TRBD1,TRBV7-2,TRBJ2-1
CASSVGEETQYF,.,TRBV9,TRBJ2-5
CASSLGQSSTDTQYF,.,TRBV11-2,TRBJ2-3
CASSPATGWKYF,TRBD1,TRBV6-5,TRBJ2-7
CASSLGRGATWNGYTF,.,TRBV5-6,TRBJ1-2
CASSPGQANTGELFF,TRBD1,TRBV7-7,TRBJ2-2
CAISPGTGPNTIYF,TRBD1,TRBV10-3,TRBJ1-3
CASSSQGQGTGYTF,TRBD1,TRBV7-2,TRBJ1-2
CASSLSITDTQYF,.,TRBV7-2,TRBJ2-3
CASSLVEGSGNTIYF,.,TRBV7-2,TRBJ1-3
CASSVQGAQPQHF,TRBD1,TRBV11-2,TRBJ1-5
CASSLTGSQPQHF,.,TRBV5-1,TRBJ1-5
CASSPAGTRGYEQYF,.,TRBV4-1,TRBJ2-7
CASSVRLSSYNEQFF,.,TRBV2,TRBJ2-1
CASTPQGKETQYF,TRBD1,TRBV11-2,TRBJ2-5
CASSQGLAKETQYF,TRBD2,TRBV5-1,TRBJ2-5
CATKPGPRGGYTF,.,TRBV6-1,TRBJ1-2
CASSKVRVEQPQHF,.,TRBV19,TRBJ1-5
CASSSGGGRYEQYF,.,TRBV5-4,TRBJ2-7
CASSAGTMNTGSPLHF,.,TRBV7-2,TRBJ1-6
CSAISGTEAFF,.,TRBV20-1,TRBJ1-1
CASRGGRETQYF,.,TRBV5-1,TRBJ2-5